Given below is one T cell receptor beta chain in context. The PCR used 60 Vbeta and 13 Jbeta primers. The method was immunoSEQ multiplex PCR; TCRdb's version includes in-frame clones alone and lacks a portion of them. This sample's table has 130,000 or so clones. Trimming cost V 5 bases and J 5 bases; bases outside gene matches: 11. The CDR3 covers 16 residues. Germline V gene data show CDR1 as SGHDT and CDR2 as YYEEEE. This specimen belongs to a study of cytomegalovirus exposure and HLA in healthy donors. The sample consisted of PBMCs. This receptor was taken from a woman between 55 and 75 years old in good health and CMV-seronegative. The chain employs TRBV5-6 and TRBJ2-1, with 9 nucleotides matching TRBD1. CDR3 bases: TGTGCCAGCAGTCGCAACCGGGACAGGGACCACAATGAGCAGTTCTTC. Encoded protein: CASSRNRDRDHNEQFF.